This T cell receptor (beta chain) was profiled in a study of monozygotic twins with inflammatory bowel disease. The CDR3 is 15 amino acids. The germline V gene encodes CDR1 MGHRA and CDR2 YSYEKL. TCRdb reprocessed the 5' RACE reads and stores each CDR3 protein as one record, lacking DNA. The sample totals a few hundred thousand distinct CDR3 sequences; its top ten clones hold 2.6%. The chain uses TRBV4-1 and TRBJ2-1; TCRdb's D call, TRBD2, is unchecked because there is no DNA. This TCR was recovered from a human donor with ulcerative colitis or Crohn's disease, or a healthy co-twin of an affected twin (not recorded which). The material sequenced was blood. CDR3 in amino acids: CASSRPGSKYNEQFF.